Shown below are 3 T cell receptor beta chains from a single sample sequenced in a study of cytomegalovirus exposure and HLA in healthy donors. Vbeta (60) and Jbeta (13) primers were used in the PCR. Sequencing was performed with immunoSEQ multiplex PCR; in TCRdb, only in-frame clones are kept and a portion is missing. Here the sample spans about 94,000 clones, roughly 72% being singletons. The sequenced sample consisted of PBMCs. The source is a man aged 25-45 years in good health and CMV-seropositive.

The table lists this clone with a few counts. The CDR3 DNA follows: TGTGCCACCAGCAGAGATCAGGGCCAGGAGACCCAGTACTTC. As protein: CATSRDQGQETQYF. The chain combines TRBV15 with TRBJ2-5, with a possible D match to TRBD1 (5 bases). The germline V and J ends were trimmed by 0 bases and 5 bases, with 10 bases remaining between them. There are 14 residues in the CDR3. Per germline, CDR1 LNHNV and CDR2 YYDKDF (reference sequence).

The chain employs TRBV6-4 and TRBJ2-1; 9 bases map to TRBD2. The junction had 4 bases not matched to a gene; V was cut back by 3 bases and J by 4 bases. Germline CDR1 MRHNA, CDR2 SNTAGT. The CDR3 loop spans 15 amino acids. CDR3 sequence: CASSEAGGPYNEQFF. The CDR3 DNA reads as TGTGCCAGCAGTGAGGCGGGAGGGCCGTACAATGAGCAGTTCTTC.

In this sample, this clone turned up a few times. This sequence joins TRBV28 and TRBJ1-5, with D maybe TRBD1 (5 bases). This CDR3 contains 16 residues. V was trimmed by 1 base and J by 5 bases, leaving 15 bases between them. Germline V lookup: CDR1 MDHEN, CDR2 SYDVKM. The CDR3 is CASSLSLSREDQPQHF. CDR3 bases: TGTGCCAGCAGTTTATCGTTGAGCAGGGAGGATCAGCCCCAGCATTTT.